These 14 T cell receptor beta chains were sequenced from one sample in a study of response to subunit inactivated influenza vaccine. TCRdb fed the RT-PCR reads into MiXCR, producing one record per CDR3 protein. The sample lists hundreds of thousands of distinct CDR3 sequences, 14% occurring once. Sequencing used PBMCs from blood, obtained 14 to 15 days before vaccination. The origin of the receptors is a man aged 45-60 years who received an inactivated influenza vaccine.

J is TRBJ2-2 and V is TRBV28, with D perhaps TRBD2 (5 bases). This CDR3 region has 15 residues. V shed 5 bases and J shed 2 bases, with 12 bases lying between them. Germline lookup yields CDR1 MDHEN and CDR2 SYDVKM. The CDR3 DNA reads TGTGCCAGCAGTCTTCACAGCGGAAACACCGGGGAGCTGTTTTTT. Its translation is CASSLHSGNTGELFF.

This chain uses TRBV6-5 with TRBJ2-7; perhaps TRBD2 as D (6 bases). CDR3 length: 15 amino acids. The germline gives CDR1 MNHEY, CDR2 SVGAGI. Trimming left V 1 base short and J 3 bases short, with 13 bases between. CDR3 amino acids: CASSYLRDSLYEQYF. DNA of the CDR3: TGTGCCAGCAGTTACTTGCGGGACTCCCTCTACGAGCAGTACTTC.

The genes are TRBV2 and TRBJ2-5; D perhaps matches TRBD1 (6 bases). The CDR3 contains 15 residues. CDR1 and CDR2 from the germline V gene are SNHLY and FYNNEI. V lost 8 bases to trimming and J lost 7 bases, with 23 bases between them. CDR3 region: CASGPRGRLRGTQYF. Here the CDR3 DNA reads TGTGCCAGCGGGCCAAGGGGGAGACTAAGAGGGACCCAGTACTTC.

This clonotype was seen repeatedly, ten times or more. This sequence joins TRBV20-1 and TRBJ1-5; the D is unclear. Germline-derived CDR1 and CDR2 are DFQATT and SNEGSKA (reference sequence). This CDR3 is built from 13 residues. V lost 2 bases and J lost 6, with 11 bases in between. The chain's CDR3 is CSARLGIFQPQHF. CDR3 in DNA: TGCAGTGCTAGATTAGGGATATTTCAGCCCCAGCATTTT.

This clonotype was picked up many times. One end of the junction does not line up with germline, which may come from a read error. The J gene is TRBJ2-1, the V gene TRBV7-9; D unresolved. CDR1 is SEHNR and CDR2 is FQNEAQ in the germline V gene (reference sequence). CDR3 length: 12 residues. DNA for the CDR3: TGTGCCAGCAGCTTAGGCGTCGCAGAGTCGACCTTC. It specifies CASSLGVAESTF.

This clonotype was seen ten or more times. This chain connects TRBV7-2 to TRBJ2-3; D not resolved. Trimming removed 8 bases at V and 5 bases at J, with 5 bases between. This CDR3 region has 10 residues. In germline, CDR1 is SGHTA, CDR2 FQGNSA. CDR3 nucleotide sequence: TGTGCCAGCCAAGGAGATACGCAGTATTTT. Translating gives CASQGDTQYF.

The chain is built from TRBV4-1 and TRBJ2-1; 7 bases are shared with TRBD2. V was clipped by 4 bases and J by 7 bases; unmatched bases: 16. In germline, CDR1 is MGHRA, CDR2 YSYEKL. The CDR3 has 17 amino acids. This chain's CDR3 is CASSLYPGTTYTNEQFF. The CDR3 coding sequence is TGCGCCAGCAGCCTCTACCCCGGGACTACCTACACGAATGAGCAGTTCTTC.

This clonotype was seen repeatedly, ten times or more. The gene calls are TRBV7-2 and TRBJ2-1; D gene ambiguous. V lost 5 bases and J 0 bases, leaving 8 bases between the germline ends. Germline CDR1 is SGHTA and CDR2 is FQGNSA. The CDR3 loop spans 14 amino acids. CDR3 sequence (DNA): TGTGCCAGCAGCAGCCGTGGCTCCTACAATGAGCAGTTCTTC. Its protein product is CASSSRGSYNEQFF.

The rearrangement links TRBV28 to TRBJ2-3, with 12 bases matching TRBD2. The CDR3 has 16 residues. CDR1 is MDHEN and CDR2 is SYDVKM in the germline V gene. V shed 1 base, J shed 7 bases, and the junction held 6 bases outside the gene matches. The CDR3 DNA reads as TGTGCCAGCAGTTTATCGGCTAGCGGGGGGGCTTATACGCAGTATTTT. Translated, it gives CASSLSASGGAYTQYF.

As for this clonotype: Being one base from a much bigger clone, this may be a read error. For the CDR3, the DNA is TGTGCCAGCAGTAACATCGGGGAGCTGTTTTTT. It codes for CASSNIGELFF. The chain couples TRBV12-3 or TRBV12-4 to TRBJ2-2; unclear D gene. There are 11 residues in the CDR3.

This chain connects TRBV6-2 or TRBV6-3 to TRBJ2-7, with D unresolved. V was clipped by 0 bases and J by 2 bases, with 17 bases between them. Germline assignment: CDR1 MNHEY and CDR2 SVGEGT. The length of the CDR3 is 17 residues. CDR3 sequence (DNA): TGTGCCAGCAGTTACTCCCTTCATTCAGAGGATCCCTACGAGCAGTACTTC. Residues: CASSYSLHSEDPYEQYF.

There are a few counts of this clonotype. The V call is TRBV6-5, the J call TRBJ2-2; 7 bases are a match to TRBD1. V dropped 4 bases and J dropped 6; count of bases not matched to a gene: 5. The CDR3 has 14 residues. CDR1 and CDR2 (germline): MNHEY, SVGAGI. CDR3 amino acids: CASSSTGSAGELFF. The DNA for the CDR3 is TGTGCCAGCAGTTCGACAGGGAGCGCCGGGGAGCTGTTTTTT.

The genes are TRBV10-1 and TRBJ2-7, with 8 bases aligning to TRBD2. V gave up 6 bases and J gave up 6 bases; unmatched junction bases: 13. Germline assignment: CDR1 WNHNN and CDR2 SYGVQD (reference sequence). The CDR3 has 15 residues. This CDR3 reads CASRGTSGSVGEQYF. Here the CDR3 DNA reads TGCGCCAGCAGGGGTACTAGCGGCAGCGTGGGCGAGCAGTACTTC.

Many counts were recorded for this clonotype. CDR3 residues: CSAREGTGELFF. The CDR3 nucleotides are TGCAGTGCTAGAGAGGGGACCGGGGAGCTGTTTTTT. The chain has TRBV20-1 and TRBJ2-2; D call uncertain. The CDR3 totals 12 residues. Trimming pared 0 bases from V and 5 bases from J, leaving 4 bases between. Germline V gives CDR1 DFQATT, CDR2 SNEGSKA (reference sequence).